This T cell receptor beta chain derives from a study of T cell repertoires in cytomegalovirus infection. Overall study context: CMV epitopes in the study were HLA-C-restricted (recently identified) and HLA-B-restricted (well studied). Both a matching HLA type and CMV infection were indicated by public TCR beta signatures. General study results and limits: Public TCR beta family frequency separated CMV-and-HLA carriers, including in an independent cohort. The study found HLA-C-restricted CMV-specific TCR beta clonotypes dominating the ex vivo response.

This CDR3 has 16 amino acids. Trimming removed 6 bases from V and 4 bases from J; junction bases left unmatched: 9. Germline V gives CDR1 LGHNA, CDR2 YNFKEQ. Concerning this clonotype: Its target is not known.

TCRdb used MiXCR to reprocess the reads, holding one entry per CDR3 protein. The table has hundreds of thousands of distinct CDR3 sequences, 33% seen once; the top ten hold approximately 18%. Specimen: cultured PBMCs, collected from culture after CMV antigen stimulation. The chain has TRBV4-2 and TRBJ1-4; 9 bases map to TRBD1. This receptor was obtained from a human donor in good health (CMV status not recorded). Some clones in this sample may be carry-over from other donors' samples. The CDR3 DNA sequence: TGTGCCAGCAGTCCCGCCCAGGACAGGGGTAATGAAAAACTGTTTTTT. Protein sequence: CASSPAQDRGNEKLFF.